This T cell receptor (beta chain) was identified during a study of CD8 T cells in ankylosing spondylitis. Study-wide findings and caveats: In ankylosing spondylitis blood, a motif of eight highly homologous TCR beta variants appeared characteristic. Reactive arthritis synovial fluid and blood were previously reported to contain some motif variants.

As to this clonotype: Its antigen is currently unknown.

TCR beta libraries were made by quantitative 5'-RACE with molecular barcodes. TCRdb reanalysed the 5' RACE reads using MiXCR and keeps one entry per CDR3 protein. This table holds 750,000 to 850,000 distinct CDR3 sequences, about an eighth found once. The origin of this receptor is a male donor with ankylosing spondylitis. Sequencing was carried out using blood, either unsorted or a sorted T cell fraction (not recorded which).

CDR3 sequence reads: CASSLFGRSYGYTF. The DNA of the CDR3 is TGTGCCAGCAGTTTATTCGGCAGGAGCTATGGCTACACCTTC. V gene TRBV12-3 or TRBV12-4 combines with J gene TRBJ1-2; unclear D gene. Trimming took off 2 bases at V and 4 bases at J, with 11 bases between the two ends. The CDR3 has 14 amino acids.